This T cell receptor beta chain appears in the sequencing data of a study of T cells expressing NK-cell markers. Whole-study results and caveats: Also leading the CD3+CD56-NKG2C+ fraction in a few donors were these clonotypes.

Of note for this clonotype: The antigen is undetermined.

UMI-tagged 5'RACE template switching yielded the TCR beta cDNA. TCRdb reprocessed the 5' RACE reads; each CDR3 protein has one entry and no DNA is given. This repertoire includes roughly 430,000 distinct CDR3 sequences. The TCR originated in a woman between 18 and 70 years old in good health. Specimen: blood T cells: a sorted CD56 or NKG2C T cell subset, CD4+ or CD8+ T cells, or bulk PBMC T cells (not recorded which).

The CDR3: CASRYTGTTYEQYF. The J gene is TRBJ2-7, the V gene TRBV28. The CDR3 has 14 residues. Germline V gene data show CDR1 as MDHEN and CDR2 as SYDVKM.